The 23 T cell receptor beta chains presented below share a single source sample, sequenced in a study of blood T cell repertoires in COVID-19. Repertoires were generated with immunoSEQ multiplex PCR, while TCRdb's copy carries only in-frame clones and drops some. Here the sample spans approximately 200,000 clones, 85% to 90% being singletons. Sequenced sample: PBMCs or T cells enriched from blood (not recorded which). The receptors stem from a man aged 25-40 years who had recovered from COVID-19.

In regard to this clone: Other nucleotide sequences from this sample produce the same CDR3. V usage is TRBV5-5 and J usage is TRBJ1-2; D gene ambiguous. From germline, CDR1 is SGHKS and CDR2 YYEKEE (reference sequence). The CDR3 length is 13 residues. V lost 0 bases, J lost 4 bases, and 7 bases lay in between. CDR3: CASSLAGSYGYTF. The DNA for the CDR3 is TGTGCCAGCAGCTTGGCGGGGTCCTATGGCTACACCTTC.

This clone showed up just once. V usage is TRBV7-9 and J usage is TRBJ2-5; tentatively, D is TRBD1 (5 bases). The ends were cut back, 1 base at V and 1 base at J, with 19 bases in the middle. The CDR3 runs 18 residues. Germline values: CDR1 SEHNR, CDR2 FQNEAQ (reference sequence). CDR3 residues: CASSLVGGSGSGQETQYF. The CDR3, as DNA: TGTGCCAGCAGCTTAGTTGGTGGTTCAGGGTCCGGCCAAGAGACCCAGTACTTC.

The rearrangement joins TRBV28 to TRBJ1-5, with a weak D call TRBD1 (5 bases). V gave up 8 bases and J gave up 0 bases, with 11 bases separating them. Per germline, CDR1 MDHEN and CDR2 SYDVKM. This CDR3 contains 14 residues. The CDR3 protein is CASGGIYSNQPQHF. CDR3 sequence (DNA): TGTGCCAGCGGGGGGATCTATAGCAATCAGCCCCAGCATTTT.

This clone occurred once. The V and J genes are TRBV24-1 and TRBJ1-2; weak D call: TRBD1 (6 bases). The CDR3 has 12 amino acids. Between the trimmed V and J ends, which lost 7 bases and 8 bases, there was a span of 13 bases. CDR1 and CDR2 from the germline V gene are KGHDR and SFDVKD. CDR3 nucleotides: TGTGCCACCAGCGCACAGGGTTTAGGCTACACCTTC. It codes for CATSAQGLGYTF.

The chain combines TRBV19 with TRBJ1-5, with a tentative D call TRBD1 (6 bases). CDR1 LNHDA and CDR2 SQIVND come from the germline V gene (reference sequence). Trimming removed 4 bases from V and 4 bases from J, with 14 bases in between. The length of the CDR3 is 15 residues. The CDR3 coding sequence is TGTGCCAGTAGTACGCTGACAGGACAAAATCAGCCCCAGCATTTT. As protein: CASSTLTGQNQPQHF.

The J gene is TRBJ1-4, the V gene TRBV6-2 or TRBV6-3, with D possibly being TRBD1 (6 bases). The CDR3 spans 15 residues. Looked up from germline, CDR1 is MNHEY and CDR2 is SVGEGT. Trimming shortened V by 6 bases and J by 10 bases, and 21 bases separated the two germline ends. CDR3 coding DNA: TGTGCCAGCAGCTTCTCCCGGGACAACTCCGGAAAACTGTTTTTT. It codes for CASSFSRDNSGKLFF.

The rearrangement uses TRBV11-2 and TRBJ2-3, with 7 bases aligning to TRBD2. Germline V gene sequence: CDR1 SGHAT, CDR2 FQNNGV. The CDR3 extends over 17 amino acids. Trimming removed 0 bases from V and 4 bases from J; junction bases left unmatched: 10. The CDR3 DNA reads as TGTGCCAGCAGCTTAGATCGGATCGGGGGGAGGGCAGATACGCAGTATTTT. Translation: CASSLDRIGGRADTQYF.

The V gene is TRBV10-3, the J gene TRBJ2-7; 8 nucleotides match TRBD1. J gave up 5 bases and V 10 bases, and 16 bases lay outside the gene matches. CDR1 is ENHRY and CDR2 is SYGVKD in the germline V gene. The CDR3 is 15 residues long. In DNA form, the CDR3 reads TGTGCCACTACTTCGCGGCCAGGGGGCGTAGACGAGCAGTACTTC. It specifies CATTSRPGGVDEQYF.

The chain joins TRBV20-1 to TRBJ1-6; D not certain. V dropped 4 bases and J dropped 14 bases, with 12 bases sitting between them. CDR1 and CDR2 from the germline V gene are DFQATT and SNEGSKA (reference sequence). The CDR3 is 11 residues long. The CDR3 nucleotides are TGCAGTGCTATAACCCCCGGAGCCCTCCACTTT. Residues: CSAITPGALHF.

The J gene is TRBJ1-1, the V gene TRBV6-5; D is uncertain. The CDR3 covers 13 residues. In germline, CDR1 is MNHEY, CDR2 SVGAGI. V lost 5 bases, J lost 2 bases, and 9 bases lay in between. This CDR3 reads CASSRFGNTEAFF. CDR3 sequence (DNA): TGTGCCAGCAGTAGATTCGGTAACACTGAAGCTTTCTTT.

The CDR3 bases are TGTGCCAGTAGTGGAACAGGGATATCCTACAATGAGCAGTTCTTC. Its protein product is CASSGTGISYNEQFF. The V and J genes are TRBV19 and TRBJ2-1; D might be TRBD1 (6 bases). V lost 5 bases to trimming and J lost 1 base, with 12 bases between them. Germline assignment: CDR1 LNHDA and CDR2 SQIVND (reference sequence). This CDR3 region has 15 residues.

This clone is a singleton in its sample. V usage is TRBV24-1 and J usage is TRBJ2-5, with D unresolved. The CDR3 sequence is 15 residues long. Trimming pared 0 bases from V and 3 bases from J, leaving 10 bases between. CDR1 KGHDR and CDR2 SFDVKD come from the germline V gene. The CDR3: CATSDLGGTKETQYF. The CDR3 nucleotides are TGTGCCACCAGTGATTTGGGCGGAACGAAAGAGACCCAGTACTTC.

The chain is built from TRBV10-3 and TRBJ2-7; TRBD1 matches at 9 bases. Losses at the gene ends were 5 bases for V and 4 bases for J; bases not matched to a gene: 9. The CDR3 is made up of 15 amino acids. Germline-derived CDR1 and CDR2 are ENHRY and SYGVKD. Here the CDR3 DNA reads TGTGCCATCAGTTTTATTACAGGGGGCAGGTACGAGCAGTACTTC. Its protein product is CAISFITGGRYEQYF.

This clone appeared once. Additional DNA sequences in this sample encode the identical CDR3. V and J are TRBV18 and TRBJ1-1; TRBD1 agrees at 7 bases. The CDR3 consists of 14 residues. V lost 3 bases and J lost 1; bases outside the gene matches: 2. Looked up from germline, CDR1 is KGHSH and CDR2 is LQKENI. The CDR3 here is CASSPQGGNTEAFF. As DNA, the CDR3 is TGTGCCAGCTCACCTCAGGGGGGGAACACTGAAGCTTTCTTT.

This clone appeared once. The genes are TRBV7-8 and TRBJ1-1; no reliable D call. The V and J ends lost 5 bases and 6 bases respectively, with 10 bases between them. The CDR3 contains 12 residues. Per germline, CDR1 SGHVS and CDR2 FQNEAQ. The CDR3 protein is CASSPLFAEAFF. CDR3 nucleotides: TGTGCCAGCAGCCCACTTTTCGCTGAAGCTTTCTTT.

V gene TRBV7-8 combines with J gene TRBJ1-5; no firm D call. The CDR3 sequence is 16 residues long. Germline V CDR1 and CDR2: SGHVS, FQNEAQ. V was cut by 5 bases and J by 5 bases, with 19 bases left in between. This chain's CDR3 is CASSPADRGGDQPQHF. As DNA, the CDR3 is TGTGCCAGCAGCCCCGCGGATCGAGGCGGTGATCAGCCCCAGCATTTT. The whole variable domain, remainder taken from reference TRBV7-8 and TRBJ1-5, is GAGVSQSPRYKVAKRGQDVALRCDPISGHVSLFWYQQALGQGPEFLTYFQNEAQLDKSGLPSDRFFAERPEGSVSTLKIQRTQQEDSAVYLCASSPADRGGDQPQHFGDGTRLSIL.

The CDR3 region is CASSPSGTGGGEQFF. The DNA of the CDR3 is TGTGCCAGCAGTCCTTCCGGGACAGGGGGCGGTGAGCAGTTCTTC. The V and J genes are TRBV28 and TRBJ2-1, with 12 bases matching TRBD1. Germline values: CDR1 MDHEN, CDR2 SYDVKM. This CDR3 comprises 15 residues. Germline trimming cut 5 bases from V and 9 bases from J; bases unmatched to any gene: 8.

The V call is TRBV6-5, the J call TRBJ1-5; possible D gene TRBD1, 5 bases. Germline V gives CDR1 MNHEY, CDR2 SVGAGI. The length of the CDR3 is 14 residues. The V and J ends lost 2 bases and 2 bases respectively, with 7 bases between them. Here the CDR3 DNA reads TGTGCCAGCAGTTACGAACAGGGCAATCAGCCCCAGCATTTT. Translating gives CASSYEQGNQPQHF.

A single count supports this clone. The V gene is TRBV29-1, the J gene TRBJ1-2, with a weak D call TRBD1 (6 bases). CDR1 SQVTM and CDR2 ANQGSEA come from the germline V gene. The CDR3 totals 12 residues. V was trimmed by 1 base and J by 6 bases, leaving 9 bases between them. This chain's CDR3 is CSVEGDTDGYTF. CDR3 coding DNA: TGCAGCGTTGAAGGGGACACGGATGGCTACACCTTC.

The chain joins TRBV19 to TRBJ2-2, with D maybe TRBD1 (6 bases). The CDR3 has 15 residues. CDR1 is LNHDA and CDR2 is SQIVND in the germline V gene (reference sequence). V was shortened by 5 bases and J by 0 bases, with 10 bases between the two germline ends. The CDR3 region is CASSVTGSNTGELFF. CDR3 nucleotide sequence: TGTGCCAGTAGTGTGACAGGTTCGAACACCGGGGAGCTGTTTTTT.

The DNA of the CDR3 is TGTGCCAGCAGTTTCGAGCACCGGGACAGGGGTTACGAGCAGTACTTC. Its protein product is CASSFEHRDRGYEQYF. The V gene is TRBV6-7, the J gene TRBJ2-7, with TRBD1 matching over 10 bases. TRBV6-7 is recorded as an ORF, its role being uncertain. There are 16 residues in the CDR3. The trim removed 4 bases at V and 4 bases at J, leaving 10 bases unmatched.

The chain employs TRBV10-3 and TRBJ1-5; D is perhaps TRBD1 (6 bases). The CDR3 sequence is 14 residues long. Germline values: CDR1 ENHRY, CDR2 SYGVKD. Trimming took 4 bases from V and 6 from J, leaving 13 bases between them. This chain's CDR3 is CAISVEGVLQPQHF. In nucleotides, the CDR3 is TGTGCCATCAGTGTCGAGGGGGTACTTCAGCCCCAGCATTTT.

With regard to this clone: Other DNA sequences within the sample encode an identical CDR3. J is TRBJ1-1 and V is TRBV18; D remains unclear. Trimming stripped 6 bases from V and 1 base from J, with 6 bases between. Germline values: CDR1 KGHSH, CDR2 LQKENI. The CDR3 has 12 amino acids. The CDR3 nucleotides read TGTGCCAGCTCTTCCGGGAACACTGAAGCTTTCTTT. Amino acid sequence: CASSSGNTEAFF.